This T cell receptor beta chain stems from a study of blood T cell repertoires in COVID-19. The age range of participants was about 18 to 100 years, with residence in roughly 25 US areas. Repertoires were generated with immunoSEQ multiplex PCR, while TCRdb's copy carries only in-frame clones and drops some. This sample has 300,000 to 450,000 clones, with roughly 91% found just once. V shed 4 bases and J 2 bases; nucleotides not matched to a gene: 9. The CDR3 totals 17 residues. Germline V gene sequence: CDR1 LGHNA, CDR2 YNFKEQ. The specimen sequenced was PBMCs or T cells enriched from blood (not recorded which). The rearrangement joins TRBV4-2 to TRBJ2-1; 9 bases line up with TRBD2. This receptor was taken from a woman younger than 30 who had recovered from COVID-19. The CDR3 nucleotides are TGTGCCAGCAGCCGAGCCGAGGCTAGCGGGACCTACAATGAGCAGTTCTTC. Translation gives CASSRAEASGTYNEQFF.